This T cell receptor beta chain derives from a study of T cells in Graves' hyperthyroidism and ophthalmopathy. TCR beta CDR3 regions were amplified from RNA. TCR CDR3 underwent first-round RT-PCR with the HTBI primer set. TCRdb ran MiXCR on the multiplex PCR reads and lists one entry per CDR3 protein. The sample contains about 640,000 distinct CDR3 sequences, around 21% of which appear only once. The germline V gene encodes CDR1 SGHTA and CDR2 FQGTGA. The CDR3 has 15 amino acids. After removal of 6 bases from V and 6 bases from J, the junction contained 2 bases not matched to a gene. The clonotype originates from a man aged 30 to 39 with Graves' ophthalmopathy. The source material was blood. The rearrangement links TRBV7-3 to TRBJ2-2, with TRBD2 identical over 15 bases. The CDR3: CASRGLAGGPGELFF. Here the CDR3 DNA reads TGTGCCAGCAGGGGACTAGCGGGAGGCCCCGGGGAGCTGTTTTTT.